The sample holds many counts of the clone carrying this T cell receptor (beta chain). Its cognate antigen is unknown. The length of the CDR3 is 13 residues. Trimming pared 2 bases from V and 5 bases from J, leaving 9 bases between. Per the germline V gene, CDR1 is MNHEY and CDR2 is SVGAGI. Naive CD4+ T cells were purified with Tregs depleted by CD25. Whole-study results and caveats: Tumor memory CD4+ T cell TCR gene usage clustered with blood and lymph node memory CD4+ cells and lymph node naive CD4+ cells. The larger-cohort validation was restricted to a single TCR beta V-J rearrangement rather than whole repertoires.

Full-length variable regions came from constant-region reverse primers plus semi-nested Nested Universal Primer A PCR. TCRdb re-called the 5' RACE reads with MiXCR, one entry per CDR3 protein. The profile shows about 13,000 distinct CDR3 sequences, around 22% of them singletons. The rearrangement joins TRBV6-5 to TRBJ2-5; TRBD2 is a possible D gene (5 bases). Sequencing input: naive CD4+ T cells sorted from blood. Subset meaning: naive CD4+ T cells, CD4+CD45RA+CD25-. This sequence was found in a female donor with breast cancer. CDR3 loop: CASSYGRGETQYF. CDR3 in DNA: TGTGCCAGCAGTTACGGCCGAGGGGAGACCCAGTACTTC.